This T cell receptor beta chain came from a study of OX40 agonist ivuxolimab in advanced cancers. Germline loops: CDR1 SNHLY, CDR2 FYNNEI. V shed 11 bases and J shed 1 base, with 9 bases lying between them. The CDR3 is 12 residues long. Sequencing used immunoSEQ multiplex PCR; TCRdb keeps in-frame clones, though not all of them. Here the sample spans 70,000 to 95,000 clones, 85% to 90% being singletons. This specimen was CD4+ or CD8+ T cells sorted from blood, taken in a trial of the OX40 agonist ivuxolimab. The chain joins TRBV2 to TRBJ2-1; D gene ambiguous. The TCR originated in an adult with an advanced solid tumor such as melanoma, head and neck, liver or kidney cancer. This chain's CDR3 is CAGDSSYNEQFF. The DNA for the CDR3 is TGTGCCGGCGACTCATCCTACAATGAGCAGTTCTTC.